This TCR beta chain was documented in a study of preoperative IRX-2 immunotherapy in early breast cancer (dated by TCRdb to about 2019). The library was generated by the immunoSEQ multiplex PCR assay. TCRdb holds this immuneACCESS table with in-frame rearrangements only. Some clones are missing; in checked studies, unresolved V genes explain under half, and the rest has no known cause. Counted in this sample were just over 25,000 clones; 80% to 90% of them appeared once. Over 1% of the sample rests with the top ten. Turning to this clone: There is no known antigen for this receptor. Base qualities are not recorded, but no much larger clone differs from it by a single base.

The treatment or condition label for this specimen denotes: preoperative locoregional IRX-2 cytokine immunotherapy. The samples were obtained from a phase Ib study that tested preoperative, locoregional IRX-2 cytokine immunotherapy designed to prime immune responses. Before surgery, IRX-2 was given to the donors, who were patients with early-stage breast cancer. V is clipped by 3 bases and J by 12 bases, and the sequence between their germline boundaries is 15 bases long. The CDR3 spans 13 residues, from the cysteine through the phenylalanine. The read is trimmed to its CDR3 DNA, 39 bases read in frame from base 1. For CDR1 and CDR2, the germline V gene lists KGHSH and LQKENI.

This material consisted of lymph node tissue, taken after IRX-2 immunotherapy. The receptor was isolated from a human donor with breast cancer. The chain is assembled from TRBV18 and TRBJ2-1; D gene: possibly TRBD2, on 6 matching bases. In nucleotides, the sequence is TGTGCCAGCTCACCTCGGCCGGGGGACGTGCAGTTCTTC. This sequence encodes CASSPRPGDVQFF.